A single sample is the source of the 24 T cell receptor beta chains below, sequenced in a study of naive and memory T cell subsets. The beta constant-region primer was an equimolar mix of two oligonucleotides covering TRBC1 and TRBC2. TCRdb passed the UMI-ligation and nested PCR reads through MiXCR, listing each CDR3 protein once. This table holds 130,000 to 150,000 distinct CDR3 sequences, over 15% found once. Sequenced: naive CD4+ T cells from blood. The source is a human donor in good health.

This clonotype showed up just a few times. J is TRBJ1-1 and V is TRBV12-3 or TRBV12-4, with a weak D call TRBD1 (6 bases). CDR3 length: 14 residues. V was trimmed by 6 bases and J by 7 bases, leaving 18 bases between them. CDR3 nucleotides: TGTGCCAGCAGCCTACTTACAGGGATTAATGAAGCTTTCTTT. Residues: CASSLLTGINEAFF.

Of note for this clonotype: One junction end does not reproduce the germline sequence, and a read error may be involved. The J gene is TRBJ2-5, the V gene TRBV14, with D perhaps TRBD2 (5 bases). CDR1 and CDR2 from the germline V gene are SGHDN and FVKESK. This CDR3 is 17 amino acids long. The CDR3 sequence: CASSQGTQQEYQEPQYF. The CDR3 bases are TGTGCCAGCAGCCAAGGGACTCAACAAGAATACCAAGAGCCCCAGTACTTC. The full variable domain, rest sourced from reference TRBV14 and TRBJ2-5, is EAGVTQFPSHSVIEKGQTVTLRCDPISGHDNLYWYRRVMGKEIKFLLHFVKESKQDESGMPNNRFLAERTGGTYSTLKVQPAELEDSGVYFCASSQGTQQEYQEPQYFGPGTRLLVL.

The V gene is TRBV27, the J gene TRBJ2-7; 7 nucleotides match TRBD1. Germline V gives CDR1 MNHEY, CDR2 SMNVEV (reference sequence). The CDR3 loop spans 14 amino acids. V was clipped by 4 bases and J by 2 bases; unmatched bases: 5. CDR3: CASSSRDRTYEQYF. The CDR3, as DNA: TGTGCCAGCAGTTCCCGGGACAGAACCTACGAGCAGTACTTC.

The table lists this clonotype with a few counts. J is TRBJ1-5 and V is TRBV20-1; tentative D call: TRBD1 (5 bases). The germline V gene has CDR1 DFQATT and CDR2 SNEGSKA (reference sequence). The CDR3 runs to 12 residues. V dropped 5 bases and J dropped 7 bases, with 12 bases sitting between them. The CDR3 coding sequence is TGCAGTGCTGGTCAGGGTAAGCAGCCCCAGCATTTT. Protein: CSAGQGKQPQHF.

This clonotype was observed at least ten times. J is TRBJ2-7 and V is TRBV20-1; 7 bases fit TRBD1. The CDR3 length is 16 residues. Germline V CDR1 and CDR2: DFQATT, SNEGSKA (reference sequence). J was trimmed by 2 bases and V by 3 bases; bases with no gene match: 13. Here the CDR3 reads CSAREILRGSAYEQYF. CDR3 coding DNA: TGCAGTGCTAGGGAAATCCTCAGGGGGAGCGCCTACGAGCAGTACTTC.

CDR3 in amino acids: CASSSPRQGGRNYNEQFF. The CDR3 DNA sequence: TGCGCCAGCAGCTCTCCCCGGCAGGGCGGGAGGAACTACAATGAGCAGTTCTTC. The chain links TRBV5-1 to TRBJ2-1, with 8 bases matching TRBD2. The CDR3 sequence is 18 residues long. From germline, CDR1 is SGHRS and CDR2 YFSETQ. V shed 3 bases and J 3 bases; nucleotides not matched to a gene: 14. Based on the CDR3 plus reference TRBV5-1 and TRBJ2-1, the full variable domain is KAGVTQTPRYLIKTRGQQVTLSCSPISGHRSVSWYQQTPGQGLQFLFEYFSETQRNKGNFPGRFSGRQFSNSRSEMNVSTLELGDSALYLCASSSPRQGGRNYNEQFFGPGTRLTVL.

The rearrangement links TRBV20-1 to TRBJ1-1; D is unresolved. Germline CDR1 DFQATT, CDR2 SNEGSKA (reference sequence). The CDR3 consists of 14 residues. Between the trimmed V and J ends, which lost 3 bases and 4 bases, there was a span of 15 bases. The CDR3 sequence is CSARDRTGVTEAFF. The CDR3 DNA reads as TGCAGTGCTAGGGACCGGACTGGGGTCACTGAAGCTTTCTTT.

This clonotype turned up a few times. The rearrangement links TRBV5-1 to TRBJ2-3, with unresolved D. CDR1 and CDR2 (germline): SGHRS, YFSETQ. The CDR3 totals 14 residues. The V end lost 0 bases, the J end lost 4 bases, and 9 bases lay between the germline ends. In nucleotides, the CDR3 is TGCGCCAGCAGCTTGGACGGACCGGCAGATACGCAGTATTTT. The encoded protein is CASSLDGPADTQYF. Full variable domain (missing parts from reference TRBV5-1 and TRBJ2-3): KAGVTQTPRYLIKTRGQQVTLSCSPISGHRSVSWYQQTPGQGLQFLFEYFSETQRNKGNFPGRFSGRQFSNSRSEMNVSTLELGDSALYLCASSLDGPADTQYFGPGTRLTVL.

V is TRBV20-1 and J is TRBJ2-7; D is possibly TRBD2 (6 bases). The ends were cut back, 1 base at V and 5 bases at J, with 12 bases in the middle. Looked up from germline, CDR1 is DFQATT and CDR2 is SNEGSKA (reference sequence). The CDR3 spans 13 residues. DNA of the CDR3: TGCAGTGCTAGAGTGACCGGGAGCAACGAGCAGTACTTC. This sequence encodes CSARVTGSNEQYF.

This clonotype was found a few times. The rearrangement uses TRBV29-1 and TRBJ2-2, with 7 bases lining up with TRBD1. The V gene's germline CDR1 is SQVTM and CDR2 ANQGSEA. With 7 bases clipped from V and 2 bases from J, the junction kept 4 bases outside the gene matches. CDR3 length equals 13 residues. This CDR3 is CSAWDSNTGELFF. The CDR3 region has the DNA TGCAGCGCCTGGGACAGCAACACCGGGGAGCTGTTTTTT.

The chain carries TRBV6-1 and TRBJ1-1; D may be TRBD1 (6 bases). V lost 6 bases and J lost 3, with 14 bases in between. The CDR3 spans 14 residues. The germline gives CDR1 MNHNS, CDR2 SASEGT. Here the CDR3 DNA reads TGTGCCAGCAGAACAGGGAGGGGGGACACTGAAGCTTTCTTT. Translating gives CASRTGRGDTEAFF.

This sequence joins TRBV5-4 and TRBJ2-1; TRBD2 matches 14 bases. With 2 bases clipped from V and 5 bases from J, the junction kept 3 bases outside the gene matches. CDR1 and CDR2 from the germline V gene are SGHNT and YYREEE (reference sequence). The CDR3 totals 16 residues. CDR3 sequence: CASSLEGLAGDNEQFF. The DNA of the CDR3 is TGTGCCAGCAGCTTAGAGGGACTAGCGGGAGACAATGAGCAGTTCTTC. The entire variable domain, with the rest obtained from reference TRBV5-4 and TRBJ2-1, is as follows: ETGVTQSPTHLIKTRGQQVTLRCSSQSGHNTVSWYQQALGQGPQFIFQYYREEENGRGNFPPRFSGLQFPNYSSELNVNALELDDSALYLCASSLEGLAGDNEQFFGPGTRLTVL.

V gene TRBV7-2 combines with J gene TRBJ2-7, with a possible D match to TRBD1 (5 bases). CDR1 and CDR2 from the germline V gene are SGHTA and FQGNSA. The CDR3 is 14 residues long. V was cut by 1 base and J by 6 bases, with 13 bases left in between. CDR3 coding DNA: TGTGCCAGCAGCTTAGATCCAGGGTTCGGCGAGCAGTACTTC. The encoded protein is CASSLDPGFGEQYF.

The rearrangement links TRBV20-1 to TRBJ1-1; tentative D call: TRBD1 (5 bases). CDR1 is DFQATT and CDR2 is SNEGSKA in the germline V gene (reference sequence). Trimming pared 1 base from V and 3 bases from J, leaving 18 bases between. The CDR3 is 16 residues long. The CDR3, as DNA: TGCAGTGCTAGAGGGGCGCGAGGGGAATTGGACACTGAAGCTTTCTTT. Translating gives CSARGARGELDTEAFF.

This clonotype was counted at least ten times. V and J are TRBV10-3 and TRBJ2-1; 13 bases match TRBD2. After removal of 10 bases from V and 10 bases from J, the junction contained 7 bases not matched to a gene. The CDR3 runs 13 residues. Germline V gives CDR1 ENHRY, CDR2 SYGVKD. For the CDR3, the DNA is TGTGCCACCGGGACTAGCGGGAATGGGGAGCAGTTCTTC. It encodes CATGTSGNGEQFF.

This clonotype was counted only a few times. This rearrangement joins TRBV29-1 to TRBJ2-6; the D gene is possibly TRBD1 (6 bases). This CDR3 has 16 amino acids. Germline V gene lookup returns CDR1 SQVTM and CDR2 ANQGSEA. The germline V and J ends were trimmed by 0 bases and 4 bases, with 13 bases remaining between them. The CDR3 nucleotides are TGCAGCGTTGAAGAGGGTCCAGGGGTCGGGGCCAACGTCCTGACTTTC. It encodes CSVEEGPGVGANVLTF.

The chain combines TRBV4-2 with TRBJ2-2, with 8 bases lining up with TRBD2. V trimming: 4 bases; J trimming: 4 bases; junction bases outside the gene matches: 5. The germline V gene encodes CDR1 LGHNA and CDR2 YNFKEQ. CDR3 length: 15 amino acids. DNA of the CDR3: TGTGCCAGCAGCCGAGAGACTAGCGCCACCGGGGAGCTGTTTTTT. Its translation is CASSRETSATGELFF.

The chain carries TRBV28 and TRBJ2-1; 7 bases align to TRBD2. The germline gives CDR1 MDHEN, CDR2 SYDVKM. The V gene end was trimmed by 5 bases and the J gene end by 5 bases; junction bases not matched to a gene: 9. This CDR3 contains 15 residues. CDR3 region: CASSPGGRGDNEQFF. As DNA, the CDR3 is TGTGCCAGCAGTCCTGGGGGACGGGGGGACAATGAGCAGTTCTTC.

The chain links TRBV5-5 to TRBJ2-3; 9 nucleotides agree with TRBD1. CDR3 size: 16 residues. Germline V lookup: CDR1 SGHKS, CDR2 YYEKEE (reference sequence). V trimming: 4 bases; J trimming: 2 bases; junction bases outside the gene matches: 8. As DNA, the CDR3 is TGTGCCAGCAGCGCAAAACAGGGGGCTGTCACAGATACGCAGTATTTT. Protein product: CASSAKQGAVTDTQYF.

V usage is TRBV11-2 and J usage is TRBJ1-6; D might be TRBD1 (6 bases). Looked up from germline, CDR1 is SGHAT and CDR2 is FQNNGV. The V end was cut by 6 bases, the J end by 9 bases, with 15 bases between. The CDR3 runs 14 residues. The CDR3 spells CASRSQGGGSPLHF. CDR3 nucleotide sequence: TGTGCCAGCAGGTCCCAAGGGGGAGGTTCACCCCTCCACTTT.

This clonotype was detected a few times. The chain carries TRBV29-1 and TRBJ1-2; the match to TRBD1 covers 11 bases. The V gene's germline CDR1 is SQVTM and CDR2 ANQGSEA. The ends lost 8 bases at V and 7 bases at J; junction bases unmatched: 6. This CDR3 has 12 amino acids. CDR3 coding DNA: TGCAGCATCCTGGGGACAGGGGGTGGCTACACCTTC. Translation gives CSILGTGGGYTF.

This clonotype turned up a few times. The CDR3 nucleotides are TGCGCCAGCAGCCCTAGAACAGGGGAAGATACGCAGTATTTT. Translation gives CASSPRTGEDTQYF. The rearrangement uses TRBV5-1 and TRBJ2-3; 7 nucleotides agree with TRBD1. J lost 5 bases, V lost 4 bases, and 7 bases had no gene match. CDR3 size: 14 residues. The V gene's germline CDR1 is SGHRS and CDR2 YFSETQ.

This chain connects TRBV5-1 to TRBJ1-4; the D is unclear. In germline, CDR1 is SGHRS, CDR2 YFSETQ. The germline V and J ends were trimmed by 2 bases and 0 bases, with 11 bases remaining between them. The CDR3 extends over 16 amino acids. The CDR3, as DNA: TGCGCCAGCAGCTTTAAAACAGCCGCAACTAATGAAAAACTGTTTTTT. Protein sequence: CASSFKTAATNEKLFF.

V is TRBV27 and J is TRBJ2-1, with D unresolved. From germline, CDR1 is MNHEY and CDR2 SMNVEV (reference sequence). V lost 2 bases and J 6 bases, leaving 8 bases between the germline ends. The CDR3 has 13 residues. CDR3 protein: CASSLVSSNEQFF. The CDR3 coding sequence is TGTGCCAGCAGTTTAGTCAGCTCCAATGAGCAGTTCTTC.